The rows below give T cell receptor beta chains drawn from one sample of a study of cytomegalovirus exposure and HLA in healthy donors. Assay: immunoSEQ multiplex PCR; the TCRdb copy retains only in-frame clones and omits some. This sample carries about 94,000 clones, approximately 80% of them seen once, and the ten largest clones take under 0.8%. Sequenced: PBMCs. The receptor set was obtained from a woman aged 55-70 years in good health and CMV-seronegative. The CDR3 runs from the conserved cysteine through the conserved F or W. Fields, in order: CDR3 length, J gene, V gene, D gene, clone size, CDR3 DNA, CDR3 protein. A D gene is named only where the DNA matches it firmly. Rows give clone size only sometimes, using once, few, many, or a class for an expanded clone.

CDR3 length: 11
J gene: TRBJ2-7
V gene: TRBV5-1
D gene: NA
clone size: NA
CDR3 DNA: TGCGCCAGCAGCGGCCAGTACGAGCAGTACTTC
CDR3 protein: CASSGQYEQYF

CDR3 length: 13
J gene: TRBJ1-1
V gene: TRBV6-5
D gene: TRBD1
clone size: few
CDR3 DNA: TGTGCCAGCAGGTTACAGGGGGCCCGTGAAGCTTTCTTT
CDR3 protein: CASRLQGAREAFF

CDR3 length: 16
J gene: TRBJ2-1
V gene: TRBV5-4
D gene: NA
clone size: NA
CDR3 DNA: TGTGCCAGCAGCTTGGGGGGGCCCCGAGCCCCAAATGAGCAGTTCTTC
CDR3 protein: CASSLGGPRAPNEQFF

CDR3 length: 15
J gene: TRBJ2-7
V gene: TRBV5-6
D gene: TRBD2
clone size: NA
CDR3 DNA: TGTGCCAGCAGCTCCAGCGGACTAGCTTACTACGAGCAGTACTTC
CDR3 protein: CASSSSGLAYYEQYF

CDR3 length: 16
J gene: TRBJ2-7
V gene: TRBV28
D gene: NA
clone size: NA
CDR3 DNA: TGTGCCAGCAGTACCGTGACATACGGGAGTTCCTACGAGCAGTACTTC
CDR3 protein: CASSTVTYGSSYEQYF

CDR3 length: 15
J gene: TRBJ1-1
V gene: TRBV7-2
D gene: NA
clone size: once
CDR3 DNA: TGTGCCAGCAGCTCAAGGCGGGTCATGAACACTGAAGCTTTCTTT
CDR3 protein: CASSSRRVMNTEAFF

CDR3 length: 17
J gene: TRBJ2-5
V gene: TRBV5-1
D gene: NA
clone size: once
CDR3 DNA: TGCGCCAGCAGCTTCTTGTCTAGCGTTACCTGGGGAGAGACCCAGTACTTC
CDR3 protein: CASSFLSSVTWGETQYF

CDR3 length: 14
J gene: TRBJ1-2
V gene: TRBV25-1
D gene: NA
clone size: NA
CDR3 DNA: TGTGCCAGCAGTGAATTCGGACAGTACTATGGCTACACCTTC
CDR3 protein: CASSEFGQYYGYTF

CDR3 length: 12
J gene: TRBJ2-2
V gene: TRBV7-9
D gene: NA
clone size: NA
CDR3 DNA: TGTGCCAGCCAGCACCCGGAGGGGGAGCTGTTTTTT
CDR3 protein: CASQHPEGELFF

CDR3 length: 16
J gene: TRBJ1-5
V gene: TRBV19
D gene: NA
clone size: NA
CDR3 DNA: TGTGCCAGTAGTATAGTGGGCAGGGCGAGCAATCAGCCCCAGCATTTT
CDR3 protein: CASSIVGRASNQPQHF

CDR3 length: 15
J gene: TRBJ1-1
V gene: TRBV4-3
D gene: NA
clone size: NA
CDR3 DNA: TGCGCCAGCAGCCAAGGGAGCGGGGGACATGCTGAAGCTTTCTTT
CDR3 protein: CASSQGSGGHAEAFF

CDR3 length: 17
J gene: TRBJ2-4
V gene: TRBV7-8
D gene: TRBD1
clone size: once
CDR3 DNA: TGTGCCAGCAGCTTAGCGAGGGGGCTACTAGCCAAAAACATTCAGTACTTC
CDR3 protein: CASSLARGLLAKNIQYF

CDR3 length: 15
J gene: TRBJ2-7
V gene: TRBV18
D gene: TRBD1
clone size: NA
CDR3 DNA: TGTGCCAGCTCACCTAAGGGGACAGTTGGCTACGAGCAGTACTTC
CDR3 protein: CASSPKGTVGYEQYF

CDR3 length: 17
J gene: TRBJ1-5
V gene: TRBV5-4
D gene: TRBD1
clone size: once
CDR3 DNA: TGTGCCAGCAGCCACGCCCGGGACAGGGCTAGCAATCAGCCCCAGCATTTT
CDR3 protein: CASSHARDRASNQPQHF

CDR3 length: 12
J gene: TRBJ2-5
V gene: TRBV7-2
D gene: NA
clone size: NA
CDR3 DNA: TGTGCCAGCAGTTCGCCGGGGGAGACCCAGTACTTC
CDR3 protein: CASSSPGETQYF

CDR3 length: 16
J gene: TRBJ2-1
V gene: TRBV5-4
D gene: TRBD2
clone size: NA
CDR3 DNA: TGTGCCAGCAGCTCGCCGACTAGCGGGAGGAATAATGAGCAGTTCTTC
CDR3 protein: CASSSPTSGRNNEQFF

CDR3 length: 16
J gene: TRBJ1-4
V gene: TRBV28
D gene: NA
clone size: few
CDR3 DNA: TGTGCCAGCAGTCCCGGGACAATGTCAACTAATGAAAAACTGTTTTTT
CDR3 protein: CASSPGTMSTNEKLFF

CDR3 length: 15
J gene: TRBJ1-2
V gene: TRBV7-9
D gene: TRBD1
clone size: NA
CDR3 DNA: TGTGCCAGCTTCTCCCCCGCCACAGGGGGCTATGGCTACACCTTC
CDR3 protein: CASFSPATGGYGYTF

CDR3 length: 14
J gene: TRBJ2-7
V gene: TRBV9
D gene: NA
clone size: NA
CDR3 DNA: TGTGCCAGCAGCCGACGGACAGACCGGCGCGAGCAGTACTTC
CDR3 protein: CASSRRTDRREQYF

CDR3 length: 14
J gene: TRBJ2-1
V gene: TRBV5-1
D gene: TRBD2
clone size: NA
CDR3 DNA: TGCGCCAGCAGCGCGAGCGGGAGGTCGGATGAGCAGTTCTTC
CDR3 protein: CASSASGRSDEQFF

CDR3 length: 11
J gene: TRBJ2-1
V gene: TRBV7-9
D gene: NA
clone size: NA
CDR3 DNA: TGTGCCAGCAGCTTTTCGAGTGAGCAGTTCTTC
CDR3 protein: CASSFSSEQFF

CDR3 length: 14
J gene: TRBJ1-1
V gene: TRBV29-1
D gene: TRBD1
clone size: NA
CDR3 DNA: TGCAGCGCGACACAGGGGGCCACGGGGACTGAAGCTTTCTTT
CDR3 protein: CSATQGATGTEAFF